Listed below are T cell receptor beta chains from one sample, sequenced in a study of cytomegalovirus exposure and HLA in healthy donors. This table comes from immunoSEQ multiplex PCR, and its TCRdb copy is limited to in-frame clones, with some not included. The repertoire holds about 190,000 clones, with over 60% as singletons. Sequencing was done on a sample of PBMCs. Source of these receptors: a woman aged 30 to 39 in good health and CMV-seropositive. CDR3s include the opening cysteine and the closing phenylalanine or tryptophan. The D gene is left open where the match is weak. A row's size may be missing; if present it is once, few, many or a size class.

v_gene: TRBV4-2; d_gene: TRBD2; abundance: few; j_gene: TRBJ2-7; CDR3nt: TGTGCCAGCAGCCAGGATGCCAGCGGGGGGCCCTACGAGCAGTACTTC; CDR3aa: CASSQDASGGPYEQYF
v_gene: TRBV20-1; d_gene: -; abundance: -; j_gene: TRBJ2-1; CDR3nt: TGCAGTGCTAGAGTTAGTGAGCAGTTCTTC; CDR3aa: CSARVSEQFF
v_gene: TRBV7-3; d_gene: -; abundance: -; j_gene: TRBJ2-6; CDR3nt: TGTGCCAGCGGAGACTCTGGGGCCAACGTCCTGACTTTC; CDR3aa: CASGDSGANVLTF
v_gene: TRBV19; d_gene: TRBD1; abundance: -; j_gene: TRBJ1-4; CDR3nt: TGTGCCAGTAGTATTGGACAGGGGGGAGAAAAACTGTTTTTT; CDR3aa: CASSIGQGGEKLFF
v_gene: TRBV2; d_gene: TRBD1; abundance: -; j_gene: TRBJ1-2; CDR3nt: TGTGCCAGCAGGGGCCGACAGGGTCGATGGGACGCCTATGGCTACACCTTC; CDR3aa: CASRGRQGRWDAYGYTF
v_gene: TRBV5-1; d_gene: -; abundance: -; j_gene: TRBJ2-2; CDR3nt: TGCGCCAGCAGCTTGTCGCCTCCTCGGGCCGGGGAGCTGTTTTTT; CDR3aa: CASSLSPPRAGELFF
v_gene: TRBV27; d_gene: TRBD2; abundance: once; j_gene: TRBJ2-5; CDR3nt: TGTGCCAGCAGACGTGGACTAGCGGGAGAGACCCAGTACTTC; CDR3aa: CASRRGLAGETQYF
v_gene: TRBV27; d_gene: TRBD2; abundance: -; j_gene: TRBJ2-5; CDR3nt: TGTGCCAGCAGTCCCCACTCCGGGACTAGCACGCAAGAGACCCAGTACTTC; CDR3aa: CASSPHSGTSTQETQYF
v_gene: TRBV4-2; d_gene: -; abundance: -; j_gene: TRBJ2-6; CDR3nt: TGTGCCAGCAGCCAAGAGACAGCTGGGGCCAACGTCCTGACTTTC; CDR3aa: CASSQETAGANVLTF
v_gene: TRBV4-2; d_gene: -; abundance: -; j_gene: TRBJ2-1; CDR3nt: TGTGCCAGCAGCCAAGACACCAGCGGGTCGGCCTACAATGAGCAGTTCTTC; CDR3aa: CASSQDTSGSAYNEQFF
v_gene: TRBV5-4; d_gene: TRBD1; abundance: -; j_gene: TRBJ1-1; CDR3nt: TGTGCCAGCAGCTTTGGAGGGACAGGTGGGCCTGAAGCTTTCTTT; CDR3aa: CASSFGGTGGPEAFF
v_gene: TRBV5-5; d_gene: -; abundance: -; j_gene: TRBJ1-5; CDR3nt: TGTGCCAGCAAGGGGGAGGGTCAGCCCCAGCATTTT; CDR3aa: CASKGEGQPQHF
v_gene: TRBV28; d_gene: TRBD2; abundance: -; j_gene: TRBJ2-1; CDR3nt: TGTGCCAGCAGTTCGACTAGCTTTCGGGAGCAGTTCTTC; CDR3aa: CASSSTSFREQFF
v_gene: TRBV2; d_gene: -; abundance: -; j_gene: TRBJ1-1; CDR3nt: TGTGCCAGCAGTCCACAGGGTTGGGAAGGCACTGAAGCTTTCTTT; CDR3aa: CASSPQGWEGTEAFF
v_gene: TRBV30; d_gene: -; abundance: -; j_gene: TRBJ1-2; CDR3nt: TGTGCCTGGAGGACCTCTGGAGGGGTCGGCGGCTACACCTTC; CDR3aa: CAWRTSGGVGGYTF
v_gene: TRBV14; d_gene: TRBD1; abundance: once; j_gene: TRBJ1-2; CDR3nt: TGTGCCAGCAGCCCGGACAGGGGTTATGGCTACACCTTC; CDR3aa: CASSPDRGYGYTF
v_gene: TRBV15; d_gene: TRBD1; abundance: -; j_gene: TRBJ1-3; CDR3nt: TGTGCCACCACTCCGACAGGGGGCCTAAGCTCTGGAAACACCATATATTTT; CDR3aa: CATTPTGGLSSGNTIYF
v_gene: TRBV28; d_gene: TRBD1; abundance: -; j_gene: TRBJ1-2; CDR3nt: TGTGCCAGCAGTTTTATAAGGACAGGGACTCTTGGCTACACCTTC; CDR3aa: CASSFIRTGTLGYTF
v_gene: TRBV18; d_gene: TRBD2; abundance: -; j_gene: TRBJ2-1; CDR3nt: TGTGCCAGCTCAAAACTACCGGGACTAGCGGGAGGGCCAGCGTACAATGAGCAGTTCTTC; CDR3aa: CASSKLPGLAGGPAYNEQFF
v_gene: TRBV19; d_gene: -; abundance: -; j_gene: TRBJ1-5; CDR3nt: TGTGCCAGTAGTATAGTCCGGGGGTATCAGCCCCAGCATTTT; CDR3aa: CASSIVRGYQPQHF
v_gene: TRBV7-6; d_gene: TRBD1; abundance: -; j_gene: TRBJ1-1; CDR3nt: TGTGCCAGCAGCTTAACGTCAGGGGGCAACACTGAAGCTTTCTTT; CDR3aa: CASSLTSGGNTEAFF
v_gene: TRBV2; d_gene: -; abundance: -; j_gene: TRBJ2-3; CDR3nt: TGTGCCAGCAGTGAAAGGGGGACCCCCGATACGCAGTATTTT; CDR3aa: CASSERGTPDTQYF
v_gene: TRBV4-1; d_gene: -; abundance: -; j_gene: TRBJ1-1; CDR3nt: TGCGCCAGCAGCTACCGGGAGACAGAAGCTTTCTTT; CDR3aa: CASSYRETEAFF
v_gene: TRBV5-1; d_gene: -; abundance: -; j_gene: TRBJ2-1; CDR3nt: TGCGCCAGCAGCCCCCGGGTAGATTACAATGAGCAGTTCTTC; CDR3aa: CASSPRVDYNEQFF
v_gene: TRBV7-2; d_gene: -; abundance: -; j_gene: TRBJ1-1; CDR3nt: TGTGCCAGCAGCTTAGTCAGGGGCGGTGGCACTGAAGCTTTCTTT; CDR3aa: CASSLVRGGGTEAFF
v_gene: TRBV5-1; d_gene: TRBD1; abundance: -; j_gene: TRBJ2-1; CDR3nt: TGCGCCAGCAGCTTGGATCCAGGGGGCACGGATGAGCAGTTCTTC; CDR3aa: CASSLDPGGTDEQFF
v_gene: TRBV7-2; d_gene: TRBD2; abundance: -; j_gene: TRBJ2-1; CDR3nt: TGTGCCAGCAGTCAGAGGGCTAGCGGGGGCCCCTACAATGAGCAGTTCTTC; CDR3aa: CASSQRASGGPYNEQFF
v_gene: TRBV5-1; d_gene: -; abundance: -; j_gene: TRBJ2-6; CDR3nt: TGCGCCAGCAGCTTGAACCTGGCACGAGGGGGGGTTTTACCTGGGGCCAACGTCCTGACTTTC; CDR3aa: CASSLNLARGGVLPGANVLTF
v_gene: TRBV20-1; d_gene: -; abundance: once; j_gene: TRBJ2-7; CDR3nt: TGCAGTGCTTCAGAGGGTTACGAGCAGTACTTC; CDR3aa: CSASEGYEQYF
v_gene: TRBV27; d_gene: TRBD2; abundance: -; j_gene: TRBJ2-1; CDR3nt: TGTGCCAGCAGTGCCCCCGGGAGGGCTTTCAGGGAGCAGTTCTTC; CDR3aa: CASSAPGRAFREQFF
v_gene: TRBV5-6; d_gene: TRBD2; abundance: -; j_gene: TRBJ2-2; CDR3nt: TGTGCCAGCAGCTTGTTGGGGGGGACCGGGGAGCTGTTTTTT; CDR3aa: CASSLLGGTGELFF
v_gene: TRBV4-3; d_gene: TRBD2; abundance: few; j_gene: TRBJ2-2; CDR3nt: TGCGCCAGCAGCCAACTCGGGACTAGTCCCGGGGAGCTGTTTTTT; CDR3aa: CASSQLGTSPGELFF
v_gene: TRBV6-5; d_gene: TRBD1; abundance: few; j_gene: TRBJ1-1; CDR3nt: TGTGCCAGCAGGCCGACAGGGGCTATGAACACTGAAGCTTTCTTT; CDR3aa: CASRPTGAMNTEAFF
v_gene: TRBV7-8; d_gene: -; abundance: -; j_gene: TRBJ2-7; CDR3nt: TGTGCCAGCAGCTTAGTGGAGGCCCTCTACGAGCAGTACTTC; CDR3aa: CASSLVEALYEQYF
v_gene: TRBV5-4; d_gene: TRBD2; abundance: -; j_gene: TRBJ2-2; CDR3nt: TGTGCCAGCAGCACGGGACTAGCGGTAAACACCGGGGAGCTGTTTTTT; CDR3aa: CASSTGLAVNTGELFF
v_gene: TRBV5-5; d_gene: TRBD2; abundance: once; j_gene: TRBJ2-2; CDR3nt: TGTGCCAGCAGCGGAATAGCGGGGCTCACCGGGGAGCTGTTTTTT; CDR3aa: CASSGIAGLTGELFF
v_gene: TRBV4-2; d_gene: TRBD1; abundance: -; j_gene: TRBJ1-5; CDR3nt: TGTGCCAGCAGCCAAGAATACTGGGACAGGGACAATCAGCCCCAGCATTTT; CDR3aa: CASSQEYWDRDNQPQHF
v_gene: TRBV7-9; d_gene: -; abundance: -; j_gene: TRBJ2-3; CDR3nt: TGTGCCAGCAGCCTAAGCCTAGGAGATCCGCCGCGTACGCAGTATTTT; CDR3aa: CASSLSLGDPPRTQYF
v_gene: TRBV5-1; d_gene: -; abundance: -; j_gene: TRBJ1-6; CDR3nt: TGCGCCAGCAGCTCACAGGGTTTGGGTTCAAATTCACCCCTCCACTTT; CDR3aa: CASSSQGLGSNSPLHF
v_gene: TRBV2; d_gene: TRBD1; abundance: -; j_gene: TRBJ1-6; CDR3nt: TGTGCCAGCAACAGGGGGCATGATTCACCCCTCCACTTT; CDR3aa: CASNRGHDSPLHF
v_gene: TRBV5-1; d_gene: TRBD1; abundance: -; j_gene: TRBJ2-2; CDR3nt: TGCGCCAGCAGGCCGACAGGGGGGTACACCGGGGGGCTGTTTTTT; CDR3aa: CASRPTGGYTGGLFF
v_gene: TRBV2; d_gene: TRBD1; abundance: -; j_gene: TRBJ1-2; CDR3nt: TGTGCCAGCAGTGAAGGAGGAGGGGGCGCCGATGGCTACACCTTC; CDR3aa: CASSEGGGGADGYTF